This T cell receptor (beta chain) was captured by sequencing in a study of T cells generated in artificial thymic organoids (dated by TCRdb to about 2017). About the investigation overall: The study compared the TCR alpha and beta CDR3 repertoires of CD8 single positive T cells derived from in vitro artificial thymic organoids against those of naive CD8 T cells from thymus and peripheral blood. The repertoire sequencing data shown were described as representative of three independent experiments. Results the study describes overall, beyond this receptor: No skewed Valpha or Vbeta usage appeared in organoid-derived T cells, arguing against dominance of unconventional lineages or clonal expansions. The TCR clonotype diversity of organoid-derived CD8 single positive T cells was physiological and comparable to that of naive CD8 T cells from thymus and blood.

To build the artificial thymic organoids, human HSPCs were aggregated with MS5 murine stromal cells that had been transduced with human DLL1, and the aggregates were cultured at an air-liquid interface. The cells used to seed the organoids were FACS-purified CD34+CD3- hematopoietic stem and progenitor cells from which residual T cells had been depleted. The organoids were grown in serum-free RB27 medium, which consisted of RPMI 1640 supplemented with B27, FLT3L, IL-7 and ascorbic acid. Before RNA extraction, CD3+TCRalphabeta+CD8 single positive T cells from both organoids and thymus were sorted by FACS. Total RNA was purified from 40,000 to 200,000 sorted cells per sample with the RNeasy Micro kit, and quality checked on an Agilent RNA 6000 Nano chip. Separate semi-nested PCR amplifications were run for the TCRalpha and TCRbeta libraries, using Advantage 2 and reverse primers located in the TRAC or TRBC constant regions. First-strand cDNA synthesis used between roughly 3 and 550 ng of total RNA. TCR cDNA libraries were generated by 5'-RACE using the SMARTer PCR cDNA Synthesis kit, with a poly-dT primer for first-strand synthesis. The semi-nested reverse primers in the constant regions carried 5-nucleotide sample-specific barcodes, and the PCR products were cleaned up with the Zymo DNA Clean and Concentrator-5 kit. As many as ten barcoded samples were combined into a pool, ligated to Illumina adaptors, and sequenced on an Illumina MiSeq as 2 x 150 bp paired-end reads. As for the original processing: After demultiplexing, reads were aligned using BLAT against a custom library built from IMGT containing every combination of human TRAV, TRAJ, TRBV, TRBD and TRBJ. The best BLAT hits were picked using pslCDnaFilter (-maxAligns=1, -ignoreIntrons), and custom Perl scripts were used to calculate clonotype frequencies. In TCRdb, the public reads were trimmed at Q25 with fastp and aligned with MiXCR, with productive beta chains retained. All rows with the same CDR3 protein become a single entry with the most common DNA and genes. These V and J calls rely on TCRdb rather than the paper's analysis. In all, the sample holds roughly 5,100 distinct CDR3 sequences, and around 25% of those were seen once. The ten top clones hold around 3% of the sample.

The CDR3 runs 15 amino acids, cysteine and phenylalanine included. Just CDR3 DNA is preserved here, 45 bases in frame from base 1. The germline ends are 10 bases apart after V is trimmed by 0 bases and J by 2 bases. CDR1 and CDR2 were assigned from the germline V gene as MNHEY and SVGAGI. With regard to this clonotype: Its antigen is still unknown. Base qualities are missing; no much larger clone stands one base away.

The specimen sequenced was naive CD8+ T cells grown in artificial thymic organoids from cord blood stem and progenitor cells. The cell subset or site label, read with the paper, signifies: CD3+TCRalphabeta+CD8SP T cells; for blood, CD45RO-CCR7+ naive CD8+ T cells. The chain is assembled from TRBV6-5 and TRBJ2-5, with no reliable assignment of the D segment. This clonotype originated in a human donor who gave cord blood stem cells for thymic organoid culture, a cardiac surgery patient who gave postnatal thymus, or a blood donor (not recorded which). The DNA reads as follows: TGTGCCAGCAGTTACTCGATCCGGGTACAAGAGACCCAGTACTTC. This gives the protein CASSYSIRVQETQYF.